This T cell receptor (beta chain) was identified during a study of T-cell reconstitution after alpha-beta-depleted transplantation in children. Study-wide findings and caveats: The authors attributed T-cell counts and diversity one year after transplant mostly to newly produced T cells. Approximately two months post-transplant, alpha-beta T cells reportedly originated from several hundred expanded graft clones.

Preparation of the TCRbeta library was carried out with unique molecular identifiers. TCRdb recomputed calls from the PCR reads with MiXCR, one row per CDR3 protein. The sample lists about 580,000 distinct CDR3 sequences; under 30% were seen once. On this clonotype: What it binds is not known.

This receptor was taken from a boy under three years old who had a stem cell transplant for acute myeloid leukemia, so the T cells may come from the graft donor. This specimen was PBMCs, mostly from graft donor cells, taken 360 days after TCRalphabeta/CD19-depleted stem cell transplant.

The CDR3 sequence is CASSSGGRPTDTQYF. In DNA, the CDR3 is TGCGCCAGCAGCTCCGGAGGACGGCCCACAGATACGCAGTATTTT. V and J are TRBV5-1 and TRBJ2-3; D possibly corresponds to TRBD2 (5 bases). Germline lookup yields CDR1 SGHRS and CDR2 YFSETQ. V gave up 3 bases and J gave up 2 bases, with 13 bases separating them. The CDR3 runs to 15 residues. Supplemented by reference TRBV5-1 and TRBJ2-3, the full variable domain reads KAGVTQTPRYLIKTRGQQVTLSCSPISGHRSVSWYQQTPGQGLQFLFEYFSETQRNKGNFPGRFSGRQFSNSRSEMNVSTLELGDSALYLCASSSGGRPTDTQYFGPGTRLTVL.